These 29 T cell receptor beta chains were sequenced from one sample in a study of Ad26.COV2.S vaccination and SARS-CoV-2 variants (dated by TCRdb to the early 2020s). The method behind the library was the immunoSEQ multiplex PCR assay. What TCRdb holds here is the immuneACCESS table cut down to in-frame rearrangements. Part of the clones is not present; checked against another copy, under half of the missing clones reflect an unresolved V gene, and the others are unexplained. Here the sample has 400,000 to 450,000 clones; 75% to 95% occur a single time. 9.5% to 15% of the sample lies in the top ten. The intended sense of this specimen's treatment or condition label: approximately 18 received Ad26.COV2.S at low or high dose, single or two shots; about 5 received placebo; per-sample allocation not given. Repertoires of vaccine and placebo recipients were sequenced from samples collected on day 63 after the first injection.

The sample here was peripheral blood, taken in a trial of Ad26.COV2.S vaccine versus placebo. The receptor source for this set is a person between 18 and 65 years old who received the Ad26.COV2.S COVID-19 vaccine or a placebo.

CDR3 sequence reads: CASSEEGRWGIVYGYTF. The CDR3, as DNA: TGTGCCAGCAGTGAAGAAGGCCGCTGGGGAATCGTCTATGGCTACACCTTC. This sequence joins TRBV6-1 and TRBJ1-2; no clear D gene. The V and J ends lost 1 base and 4 bases respectively, with 19 bases between them. Germline CDR1 is MNHNS and CDR2 is SASEGT. The CDR3 has 17 residues.

J is TRBJ2-3 and V is TRBV7-2; TRBD2 matches 14 bases. V dropped 5 bases and J dropped 5; count of bases not matched to a gene: 6. CDR3 size: 16 residues. Germline V gives CDR1 SGHTA, CDR2 FQGNSA. The CDR3: CASSPGTSGSLDTQYF. The DNA of the CDR3 is TGTGCCAGCAGCCCCGGGACTAGCGGGAGTTTAGATACGCAGTATTTT.

This clone is a singleton in its sample. This rearrangement joins TRBV18 to TRBJ2-7; tentatively, D is TRBD1 (6 bases). Trimming removed 2 bases at V and 2 bases at J, with 16 bases between. The V gene's germline CDR1 is KGHSH and CDR2 LQKENI. The CDR3 has 16 residues. The CDR3 region is CASSPGLGGRTYEQYF. In DNA form, the CDR3 reads TGTGCCAGCTCACCAGGGCTTGGGGGCCGAACCTACGAGCAGTACTTC.

In its sample, this clone was seen once. The rearrangement uses TRBV19 and TRBJ2-2, with D unresolved. CDR1 is LNHDA and CDR2 is SQIVND in the germline V gene (reference sequence). The V and J ends lost 2 bases and 6 bases respectively, with 7 bases between them. The CDR3 consists of 13 residues. CDR3 nucleotides: TGTGCCAGTAGTATAAAAGCTCCCGGGGAGCTGTTTTTT. Translation gives CASSIKAPGELFF.

The V and J genes are TRBV13 and TRBJ2-5; D remains ambiguous. Germline loops: CDR1 PRHDT, CDR2 FYEKMQ (reference sequence). This CDR3 region has 12 residues. Trimming stripped 4 bases from V and 5 bases from J, with 8 bases between. In DNA form, the CDR3 reads TGTGCCAGCAGCTCCCCTGGGGAGACCCAGTACTTC. Protein product: CASSSPGETQYF.

This sequence joins TRBV9 and TRBJ2-7, with D possibly being TRBD2 (5 bases). V shed 0 bases and J shed 7 bases, with 11 bases lying between them. Germline V gene lookup returns CDR1 SGDLS and CDR2 YYNGEE. The CDR3 is 13 residues long. CDR3 DNA: TGTGCCAGCAGCGTAGCTACGGGGTTGGAGCAGTACTTC. It yields the protein CASSVATGLEQYF.

This sequence joins TRBV29-1 and TRBJ2-1; tentatively, D is TRBD1 (5 bases). CDR3 length: 12 residues. V was cut by 4 bases and J by 7 bases, with 11 bases left in between. Germline CDR1 and CDR2: SQVTM and ANQGSEA. The CDR3 nucleotides read TGCAGCGTTGTATTCAGGGCGAATGAGCAGTTCTTC. It specifies CSVVFRANEQFF.

The chain joins TRBV19 to TRBJ1-4, with D uncertain. Germline CDR1 and CDR2: LNHDA and SQIVND (reference sequence). This CDR3 comprises 14 residues. V shed 6 bases and J shed 8 bases, with 16 bases lying between them. The CDR3 is CASRQTAAGEKLFF. The CDR3 DNA follows: TGTGCCAGTAGACAGACGGCGGCCGGCGAAAAACTGTTTTTT.

V usage is TRBV7-9 and J usage is TRBJ2-1, with a tentative D call TRBD1 (5 bases). The CDR3 extends over 13 amino acids. The germline gives CDR1 SEHNR, CDR2 FQNEAQ (reference sequence). V lost 2 bases to trimming and J lost 10 bases, with 12 bases between them. The CDR3 coding sequence is TGTGCCAGCAGCTTAAAGACAGTACAGGAGCAGTTCTTC. Its translation: CASSLKTVQEQFF.

The chain uses TRBV11-2 and TRBJ2-1; D assignment may be TRBD1 or TRBD2 (5 bases each). Germline-derived CDR1 and CDR2 are SGHAT and FQNNGV. CDR3 length: 13 residues. Trimming pared 4 bases from V and 6 bases from J, leaving 10 bases between. Written as DNA, the CDR3 is TGTGCCAGCAGCTCAGGGACCTCCAATGAGCAGTTCTTC. The encoded protein is CASSSGTSNEQFF. The full variable domain, with the rest looked up from reference TRBV11-2 and TRBJ2-1, is EAGVAQSPRYKIIEKRQSVAFWCNPISGHATLYWYQQILGQGPKLLIQFQNNGVVDDSQLPKDRFSAERLKGVDSTLKIQPAKLEDSAVYLCASSSGTSNEQFFGPGTRLTVL.

The chain joins TRBV27 to TRBJ2-1, with 10 bases lining up with TRBD2. The trim removed 4 bases at V and 9 bases at J, leaving 15 bases unmatched. CDR1 is MNHEY, CDR2 SMNVEV, per germline (reference sequence). The CDR3 sequence is 17 residues long. The CDR3 DNA reads TGTGCCAGCAGTTATGGCATGGGTAGCGGGAGGTTCGGTGAGCAGTTCTTC. Encoded protein: CASSYGMGSGRFGEQFF.

The chain is built from TRBV9 and TRBJ2-3; 11 bases are shared with TRBD2. Germline V lookup: CDR1 SGDLS, CDR2 YYNGEE. This CDR3 has 15 residues. The V and J ends lost 4 bases and 1 base, in that order; junction bases with no gene match: 2. The CDR3 loop reads CASSKLAGGTDTQYF. DNA for the CDR3: TGTGCCAGCAGCAAACTAGCGGGAGGCACAGATACGCAGTATTTT. The variable domain in full, with the rest retrieved from reference TRBV9 and TRBJ2-3, is DSGVTQTPKHLITATGQRVTLRCSPRSGDLSVYWYQQSLDQGLQFLIQYYNGEERAKGNILERFSAQQFPDLHSELNLSSLELGDSALYFCASSKLAGGTDTQYFGPGTRLTVL.

V usage is TRBV9 and J usage is TRBJ1-2, with TRBD1 matching 8 bases. Germline V gene data show CDR1 as SGDLS and CDR2 as YYNGEE. V was pared by 4 bases and J by 4 bases, with 9 bases of the junction left unmatched. This CDR3 spans 15 amino acids. Written as DNA, the CDR3 is TGTGCCAGCAGCCCCCGGACAGGGCTGAGCTATGGCTACACCTTC. Amino acids: CASSPRTGLSYGYTF.

The rearrangement links TRBV7-8 to TRBJ1-5; TRBD1 aligns across 8 bases. Trimming removed 4 bases from V and 2 bases from J; junction bases left unmatched: 7. CDR1 and CDR2 (germline): SGHVS, FQNEAQ. This CDR3 spans 16 amino acids. The CDR3 sequence: CASSYDRGIGNQPQHF. CDR3 nucleotides: TGTGCCAGCAGCTACGACAGGGGTATCGGCAATCAGCCCCAGCATTTT.

J is TRBJ2-3 and V is TRBV29-1; 12 bases match TRBD2. Losses at the gene ends were 5 bases for V and 4 bases for J; bases not matched to a gene: 10. The germline gives CDR1 SQVTM, CDR2 ANQGSEA. This CDR3 region has 16 residues. CDR3 nucleotide sequence: TGCAGCGTTAAATTGCTTCGGACTAGCGGGGCAGATACGCAGTATTTT. Translation: CSVKLLRTSGADTQYF.

The V gene is TRBV28, the J gene TRBJ2-5, with TRBD1 matching 7 bases. The CDR3 totals 12 residues. The germline gives CDR1 MDHEN, CDR2 SYDVKM. The V segment lost 8 bases and the J segment 5 bases; nucleotides outside the gene matches: 5. The CDR3 DNA reads as TGTGCCAGCCGGGAACAGGGGGAGACCCAGTACTTC. Protein product: CASREQGETQYF.

The V call is TRBV6-6, the J call TRBJ1-5; D remains unclear. V was clipped by 2 bases and J by 3 bases, with 14 bases between them. The CDR3 has 16 residues. Germline V gene data show CDR1 as MNHNY and CDR2 as SVGAGI (reference sequence). CDR3 coding DNA: TGTGCCAGCAGTTACCGTTGGGTCGAGGACAATCAGCCCCAGCATTTT. Its translation is CASSYRWVEDNQPQHF.

The V gene is TRBV30, the J gene TRBJ1-5; D unresolved. Trimming took 3 bases from V and 3 from J, leaving 21 bases between them. Germline CDR1 and CDR2: GTSNPN and SVGIG (reference sequence). The CDR3 extends over 17 amino acids. The DNA of the CDR3 is TGTGCCTGGAGAACGTTTTGGTACTTCAGCGTCAATCAGCCCCAGCATTTT. Translating gives CAWRTFWYFSVNQPQHF.

This chain uses TRBV7-2 with TRBJ1-1; the D is unclear. The ends were cut back, 2 bases at V and 0 bases at J, with 7 bases in the middle. Germline values: CDR1 SGHTA, CDR2 FQGNSA. CDR3 size: 14 residues. The CDR3 here is CASSLHSMNTEAFF. DNA of the CDR3: TGTGCCAGCAGCTTACACAGCATGAACACTGAAGCTTTCTTT.

The J gene is TRBJ2-2, the V gene TRBV19; 7 nucleotides align to TRBD1. Per germline, CDR1 LNHDA and CDR2 SQIVND (reference sequence). The junction had 3 bases not matched to a gene; V was cut back by 5 bases and J by 3 bases. This CDR3 comprises 14 residues. CDR3 nucleotide sequence: TGTGCCAGTAGTCCCGACAGGGACACCGGGGAGCTGTTTTTT. Translated, it gives CASSPDRDTGELFF.

This chain links TRBV19 with TRBJ2-5; 7 bases are a match to TRBD1. This CDR3 has 13 amino acids. Germline CDR1 reads LNHDA; CDR2 reads SQIVND (reference sequence). The V gene end was trimmed by 6 bases and the J gene end by 1 base; junction bases not matched to a gene: 2. The CDR3 region is CASRQGVQETQYF. DNA for the CDR3: TGTGCCAGTAGGCAGGGGGTCCAAGAGACCCAGTACTTC.

The chain combines TRBV5-4 with TRBJ1-5, with D unresolved. The length of the CDR3 is 15 residues. V lost 0 bases and J lost 5, with 12 bases in between. From germline, CDR1 is SGHNT and CDR2 YYREEE (reference sequence). Here the CDR3 DNA reads TGTGCCAGCAGCTTGGGTCCAGGTACTTATCAGCCCCAGCATTTT. The encoded protein is CASSLGPGTYQPQHF.

This clone is a singleton in its sample. This chain links TRBV28 with TRBJ1-1, with D unresolved. Germline V CDR1 and CDR2: MDHEN, SYDVKM. The CDR3 is 13 amino acids. V lost 4 bases and J 0 bases, leaving 6 bases between the germline ends. CDR3 DNA sequence: TGTGCCAGCAGTTCTACATTGAACACTGAAGCTTTCTTT. It is translated as CASSSTLNTEAFF.

This clone has a handful of counts. CDR3 in amino acids: CAWSTGEAREQYF. The CDR3 DNA follows: TGTGCCTGGAGTACGGGAGAAGCTCGGGAGCAGTACTTC. This chain links TRBV30 with TRBJ2-7; D possibly corresponds to TRBD2 (6 bases). The CDR3 extends over 13 amino acids. Germline V CDR1 and CDR2: GTSNPN, SVGIG (reference sequence). Trimming took 2 bases from V and 7 from J, leaving 15 bases between them.

The V gene is TRBV7-2, the J gene TRBJ1-1, with D perhaps TRBD1 (6 bases). V shed 5 bases and J shed 3 bases, with 22 bases lying between them. There are 17 residues in the CDR3. Germline V CDR1 and CDR2: SGHTA, FQGNSA. The CDR3 sequence: CASSPGDSRGWYTEAFF. CDR3 sequence (DNA): TGTGCCAGCAGCCCAGGGGATTCGAGGGGATGGTACACTGAAGCTTTCTTT.

The gene calls are TRBV9 and TRBJ2-3; either TRBD1 or TRBD2 may supply D (6 bases each). Germline V lookup: CDR1 SGDLS, CDR2 YYNGEE. Trimming removed 2 bases from V and 4 bases from J, with 14 bases in between. This CDR3 is 15 amino acids long. CDR3 protein: CASSVGSGAADTQYF. The CDR3 DNA sequence: TGTGCCAGCAGCGTTGGGTCGGGGGCCGCAGATACGCAGTATTTT.

This rearrangement joins TRBV10-3 to TRBJ2-7; D ambiguous. The CDR3 is made up of 13 amino acids. CDR1 and CDR2 (germline): ENHRY, SYGVKD. V shed 6 bases and J shed 0 bases, with 9 bases lying between them. The CDR3 DNA is TGTGCCATCAGGCCACTCCTCTCCTACGAGCAGTACTTC. This encodes CAIRPLLSYEQYF.

This chain connects TRBV6-1 to TRBJ2-7; TRBD1 or TRBD2 may be the D gene (6 bases each). The CDR3 runs to 14 residues. CDR1 and CDR2 (germline): MNHNS, SASEGT. Trimming left V 0 bases short and J 4 bases short, with 10 bases between. The CDR3 loop reads CASSEAGGEYEQYF. In nucleotides, the CDR3 is TGTGCCAGCAGTGAAGCGGGGGGCGAGTACGAGCAGTACTTC.

V gene TRBV28 combines with J gene TRBJ1-2; weak D call: TRBD1 (5 bases). CDR1 is MDHEN, CDR2 SYDVKM, per germline. The V end was cut by 5 bases, the J end by 3 bases, with 13 bases between. The CDR3 is made up of 14 amino acids. In DNA, the CDR3 is TGTGCCAGCAGTCCCCCCGGGACGGACTATGGCTACACCTTC. It encodes CASSPPGTDYGYTF.